This is a list of T cell receptor beta chains from one sample in a study of post-analysis software for immune sequencing data. TCRdb called the PCR reads again in MiXCR, with one record for every CDR3 protein. The table records 450,000 or so distinct CDR3 sequences, roughly 46% of them present only once. The sample taken for sequencing was blood. These receptor sequences come from a girl between 5 and 17 years old with multiple sclerosis. Each CDR3 is given with its conserved first and last residue. Each record gives: clone size, J gene, V gene, CDR3 length, D gene, CDR3 protein, CDR3 DNA. A D gene is named only where the DNA matches it firmly. Not all rows give a size; the values are once, few, many and, for expanded clones, a class.

-,TRBJ1-1,TRBV20-1,11,TRBD1,CSATGQTEAFF,TGCAGTGCAACGGGACAGACTGAAGCTTTCTTT
-,TRBJ1-1,TRBV29-1,12,-,CSVEVLESEAFF,TGCAGCGTTGAGGTGTTGGAGAGTGAAGCTTTCTTT
-,TRBJ2-1,TRBV11-1,12,-,CASSLPANEQFF,TGTGCCAGCAGCTTACCGGCCAATGAGCAGTTCTTC
-,TRBJ2-1,TRBV20-1,15,TRBD2,CSARRPSGSSNEQFF,TGCAGTGCTAGACGTCCTAGCGGGAGTAGCAATGAGCAGTTCTTC
-,TRBJ1-5,TRBV4-1,14,-,CASSQEGRDQPQHF,TGCGCCAGCAGCCAGGAGGGGCGCGATCAGCCCCAGCATTTT
few,TRBJ2-3,TRBV7-2,13,TRBD2,CASSLVLADTQYF,TGTGCCAGCAGCTTAGTACTAGCGGATACGCAGTATTTT
-,TRBJ2-7,TRBV12-3/TRBV12-4,13,-,CASTLTGIDEQYF,TGTGCCAGCACCCTAACAGGGATCGACGAGCAGTACTTC
few,TRBJ1-5,TRBV20-1,15,-,CSARVPREESQPQHF,TGCAGTGCTAGAGTTCCCAGGGAGGAAAGTCAGCCCCAGCATTTT
few,TRBJ2-3,TRBV4-2,15,-,CASSRGLASTDTQYF,TGTGCCAGCAGCCGGGGGCTAGCGTCCACAGATACGCAGTATTTT
-,TRBJ1-4,TRBV10-1,14,TRBD1,CASSAGQGPAKLFF,TGCGCCAGCAGTGCTGGACAGGGGCCGGCGAAACTGTTTTTT
few,TRBJ2-7,TRBV7-2,16,TRBD1,CASSNSGTGRTYEQYF,TGTGCCAGCAGCAACTCCGGGACAGGCCGGACCTACGAGCAGTACTTC
few,TRBJ1-2,TRBV7-3,12,-,CASSFGIRGYTF,TGTGCCAGCAGCTTCGGGATTCGAGGCTACACCTTC
-,TRBJ2-4,TRBV28,15,TRBD1,CASSPGQGTKNIQYF,TGTGCCAGCAGTCCCGGACAGGGAACTAAAAACATTCAGTACTTC
few,TRBJ2-1,TRBV5-1,16,TRBD2,CASSWGTSFFHNEQFF,TGCGCCAGCAGCTGGGGGACTAGCTTTTTCCACAATGAGCAGTTCTTC
-,TRBJ2-2,TRBV20-1,14,TRBD1,CSGRQGANTGELFF,TGCAGCGGAAGACAGGGGGCGAACACCGGGGAGCTGTTTTTT
once,TRBJ2-5,TRBV20-1,19,-,CSAREGGAVVGAHQETQYF,TGCAGTGCTAGAGAGGGGGGTGCGGTGGTCGGGGCTCACCAAGAGACCCAGTACTTC
-,TRBJ2-5,TRBV7-8,14,-,CASSPPAGRETQYF,TGTGCCAGCAGCCCCCCAGCAGGGAGGGAGACCCAGTACTTC
-,TRBJ1-5,TRBV7-2,19,-,CASSLGSGDAMPLGQPQHF,TGTGCCAGCAGCTTAGGCTCGGGGGACGCGATGCCTTTAGGTCAGCCCCAGCATTTT
-,TRBJ2-4,TRBV12-3/TRBV12-4,14,-,CASTLKGFGNIQYF,TGTGCCAGCACCCTAAAGGGGTTTGGAAACATTCAGTACTTC
-,TRBJ2-7,TRBV28,16,TRBD1,CASSPTRGTGLYEQYF,TGTGCCAGCAGTCCCACTAGGGGGACAGGGCTCTACGAGCAGTACTTC
-,TRBJ1-2,TRBV29-1,15,TRBD1,CSSLTGINPTYGYTF,TGCAGCTCCCTGACAGGGATCAACCCCACCTATGGCTACACCTTC
-,TRBJ1-2,TRBV29-1,12,-,CSVHGEAAGYTF,TGCAGCGTGCATGGGGAGGCCGCAGGCTACACCTTC
-,TRBJ2-7,TRBV4-2,15,-,CASSQETRVEDEQYF,TGTGCCAGCAGCCAAGAAACCAGGGTGGAGGACGAGCAGTACTTC
-,TRBJ2-7,TRBV4-1,14,TRBD2,CASSQASGRSEQYF,TGCGCCAGCAGCCAGGCTAGCGGGAGGTCCGAGCAGTACTTC
-,TRBJ2-5,TRBV7-3,15,TRBD1,CASSRDRGRLETQYF,TGTGCCAGCAGCCGGGACAGGGGGCGGTTGGAGACCCAGTACTTC
few,TRBJ2-1,TRBV12-3/TRBV12-4,14,-,CASRGQGKGNEQFF,TGTGCCAGCCGTGGACAAGGGAAAGGCAATGAGCAGTTCTTC
once,TRBJ1-1,TRBV2,16,TRBD1,CASSGRTGGADTEAFF,TGTGCCAGCAGTGGGCGGACAGGGGGCGCAGACACTGAAGCTTTCTTT
few,TRBJ2-6,TRBV14,19,-,CASSQERAGSMTGANVLTF,TGTGCCAGCAGCCAAGAGAGGGCGGGGTCCATGACCGGGGCCAACGTCCTGACTTTC
-,TRBJ2-2,TRBV5-1,14,-,CASRRGGDTGELFF,TGCGCCAGCCGCAGGGGCGGGGACACCGGGGAGCTGTTTTTT
few,TRBJ2-5,TRBV27,13,-,CASWEGVQETQYF,TGTGCCAGTTGGGAAGGGGTACAAGAGACCCAGTACTTC
-,TRBJ1-1,TRBV10-2,17,TRBD1,CASSESLIGTGSTEAFF,TGCGCCAGCAGTGAGTCCCTTATAGGGACAGGGAGCACTGAAGCTTTCTTT
-,TRBJ2-3,TRBV9,13,-,CASSGTVLDTQYF,TGTGCCAGCAGCGGCACAGTTTTGGATACGCAGTATTTT
-,TRBJ2-1,TRBV6-5,14,TRBD1,CASSRDRGSGRQFF,TGTGCCAGCAGTCGGGACAGGGGAAGCGGTAGGCAGTTCTTC
-,TRBJ2-7,TRBV7-9,13,-,CASSSKISYEQYF,TGTGCCAGCAGCTCAAAGATCTCGTACGAGCAGTACTTC
few,TRBJ2-1,TRBV20-1,16,TRBD2,CSARESSGISYNEQFF,TGCAGTGCTAGAGAGTCTAGCGGGATCTCCTACAATGAGCAGTTCTTC
-,TRBJ2-3,TRBV7-9,14,-,CASTQSRGTDTQYF,TGTGCCAGCACCCAGTCCCGGGGTACAGATACGCAGTATTTT
-,TRBJ1-6,TRBV28,13,-,CASRISWGSPPHF,TGTGCCAGCAGAATCAGTTGGGGCTCACCCCCCCACTTT
few,TRBJ2-7,TRBV20-1,14,-,CSAGRDFPNYEQYF,TGCAGTGCGGGCCGGGACTTTCCTAACTACGAGCAGTACTTC
-,TRBJ2-1,TRBV7-2,15,TRBD1,CASSFRRTGDNEQFF,TGTGCCAGCAGCTTTCGGCGGACAGGGGACAATGAGCAGTTCTTC
-,TRBJ1-5,TRBV2,14,-,CASLGRRLNQPQHF,TGTGCCAGCCTCGGCCGTCGGCTAAATCAGCCCCAGCATTTT
-,TRBJ2-3,TRBV20-1,18,TRBD2,CSARMGLALTLGTDTQYF,TGCAGTGCTAGGATGGGACTAGCGCTTACGTTGGGCACAGATACGCAGTATTTT
few,TRBJ2-1,TRBV9,16,-,CASSVGGGGSYNEQFF,TGTGCCAGCAGCGTAGGCGGGGGCGGCTCCTACAATGAGCAGTTCTTC